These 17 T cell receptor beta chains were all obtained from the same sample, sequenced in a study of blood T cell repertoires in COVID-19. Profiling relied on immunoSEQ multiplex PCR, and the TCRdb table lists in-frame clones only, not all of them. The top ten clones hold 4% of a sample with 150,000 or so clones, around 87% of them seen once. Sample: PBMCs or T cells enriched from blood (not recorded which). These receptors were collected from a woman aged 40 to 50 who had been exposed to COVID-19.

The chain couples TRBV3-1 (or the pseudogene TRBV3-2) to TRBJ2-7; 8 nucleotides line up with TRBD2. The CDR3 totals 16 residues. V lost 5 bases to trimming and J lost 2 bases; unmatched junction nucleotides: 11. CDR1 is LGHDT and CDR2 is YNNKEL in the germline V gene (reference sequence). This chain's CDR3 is CASSKISGGGTYEQYF. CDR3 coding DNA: TGTGCCAGCAGCAAAATCTCCGGGGGGGGAACCTACGAGCAGTACTTC.

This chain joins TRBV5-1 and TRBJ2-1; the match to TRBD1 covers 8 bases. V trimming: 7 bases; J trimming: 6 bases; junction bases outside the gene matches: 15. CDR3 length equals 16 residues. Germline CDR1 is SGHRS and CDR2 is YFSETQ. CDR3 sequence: CASRLLGQGVGNEQFF. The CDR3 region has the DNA TGCGCCAGCCGGCTCCTCGGACAGGGAGTTGGCAATGAGCAGTTCTTC.

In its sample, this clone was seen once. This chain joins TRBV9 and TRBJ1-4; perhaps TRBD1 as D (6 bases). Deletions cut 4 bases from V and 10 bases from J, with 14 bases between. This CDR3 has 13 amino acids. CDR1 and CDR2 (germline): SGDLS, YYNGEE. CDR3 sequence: CASSPRDMGKLFF. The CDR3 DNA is TGTGCCAGCAGCCCCCGGGACATGGGAAAACTGTTTTTT.

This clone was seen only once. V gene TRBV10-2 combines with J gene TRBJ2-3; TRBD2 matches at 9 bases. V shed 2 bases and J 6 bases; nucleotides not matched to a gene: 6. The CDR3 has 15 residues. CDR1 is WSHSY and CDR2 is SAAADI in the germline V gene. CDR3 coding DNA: TGCGCCAGCAGTGAGCCGCGGGAGGGCCAGGATACGCAGTATTTT. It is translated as CASSEPREGQDTQYF.

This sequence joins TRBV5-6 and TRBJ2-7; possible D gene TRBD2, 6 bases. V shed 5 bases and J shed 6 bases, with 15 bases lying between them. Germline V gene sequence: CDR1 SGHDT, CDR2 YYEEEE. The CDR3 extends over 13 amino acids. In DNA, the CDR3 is TGTGCCAGCAGTGGGACTGGCTCGCGCGAGCAGTACTTC. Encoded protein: CASSGTGSREQYF.

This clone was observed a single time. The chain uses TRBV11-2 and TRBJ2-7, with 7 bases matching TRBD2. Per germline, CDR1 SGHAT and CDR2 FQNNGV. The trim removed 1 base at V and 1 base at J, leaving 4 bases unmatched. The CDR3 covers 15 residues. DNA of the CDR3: TGTGCCAGCAGCTTAGTAGGACTAGGGTCCTACGAGCAGTACTTC. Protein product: CASSLVGLGSYEQYF. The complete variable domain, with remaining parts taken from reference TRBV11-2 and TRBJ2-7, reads EAGVAQSPRYKIIEKRQSVAFWCNPISGHATLYWYQQILGQGPKLLIQFQNNGVVDDSQLPKDRFSAERLKGVDSTLKIQPAKLEDSAVYLCASSLVGLGSYEQYFGPGTRLTVT.

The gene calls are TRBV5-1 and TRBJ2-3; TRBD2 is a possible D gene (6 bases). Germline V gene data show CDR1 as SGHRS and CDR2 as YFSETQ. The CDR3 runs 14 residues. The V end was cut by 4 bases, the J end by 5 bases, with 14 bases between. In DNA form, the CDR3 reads TGCGCCAGCAGCCAGACTAGGCGCGAAGATACGCAGTATTTT. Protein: CASSQTRREDTQYF.

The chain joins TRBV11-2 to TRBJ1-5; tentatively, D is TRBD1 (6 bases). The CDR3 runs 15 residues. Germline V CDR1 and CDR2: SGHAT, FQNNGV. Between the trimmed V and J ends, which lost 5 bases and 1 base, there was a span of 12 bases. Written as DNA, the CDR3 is TGTGCCAGCAGCACACAGGGTTTAAGCAATCAGCCCCAGCATTTT. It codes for CASSTQGLSNQPQHF.

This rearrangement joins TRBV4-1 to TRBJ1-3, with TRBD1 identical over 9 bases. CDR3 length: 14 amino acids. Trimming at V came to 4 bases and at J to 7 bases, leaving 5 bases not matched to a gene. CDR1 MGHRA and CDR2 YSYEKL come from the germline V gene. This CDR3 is CASSPGQGFNTIYF. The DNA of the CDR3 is TGCGCCAGCAGCCCGGGACAGGGATTCAACACCATATATTTT.

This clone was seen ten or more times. The CDR3, as DNA: TGTGCCAGCAGCGGCAGACAGGGGAGAGTAAGCAATGAGCAGTTCTTC. It translates to CASSGRQGRVSNEQFF. The chain combines TRBV7-8 with TRBJ2-1; 8 bases are shared with TRBD1. V trimming: 5 bases; J trimming: 6 bases; junction bases outside the gene matches: 12. The V gene's germline CDR1 is SGHVS and CDR2 FQNEAQ. The CDR3 has 16 residues.

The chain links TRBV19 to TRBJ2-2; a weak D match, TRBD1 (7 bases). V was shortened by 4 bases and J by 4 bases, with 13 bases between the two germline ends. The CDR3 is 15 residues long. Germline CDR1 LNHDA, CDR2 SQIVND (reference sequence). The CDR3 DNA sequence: TGTGCCAGTAGTAGACTCCAGGGGGGCACCGGGGAGCTGTTTTTT. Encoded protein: CASSRLQGGTGELFF.

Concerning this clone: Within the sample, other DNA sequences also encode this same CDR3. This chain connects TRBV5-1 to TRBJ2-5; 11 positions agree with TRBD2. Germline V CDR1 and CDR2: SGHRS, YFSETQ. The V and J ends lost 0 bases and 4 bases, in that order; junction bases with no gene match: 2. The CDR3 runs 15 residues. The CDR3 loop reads CASSLVAGGPETQYF. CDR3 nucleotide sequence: TGCGCCAGCAGCTTGGTAGCGGGGGGGCCAGAGACCCAGTACTTC.

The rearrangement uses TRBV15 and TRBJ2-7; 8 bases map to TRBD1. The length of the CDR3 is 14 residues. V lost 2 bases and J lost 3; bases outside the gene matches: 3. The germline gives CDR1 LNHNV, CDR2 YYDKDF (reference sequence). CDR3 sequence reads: CATSRTGGLYEQYF. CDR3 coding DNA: TGTGCCACCAGCAGAACAGGGGGACTCTACGAGCAGTACTTC.

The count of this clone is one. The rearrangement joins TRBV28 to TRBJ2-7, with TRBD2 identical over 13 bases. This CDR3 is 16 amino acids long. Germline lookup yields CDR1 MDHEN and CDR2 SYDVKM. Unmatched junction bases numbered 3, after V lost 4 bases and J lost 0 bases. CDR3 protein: CASSWRTSGSSYEQYF. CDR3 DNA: TGTGCCAGCAGTTGGCGGACTAGCGGGAGCTCCTACGAGCAGTACTTC.

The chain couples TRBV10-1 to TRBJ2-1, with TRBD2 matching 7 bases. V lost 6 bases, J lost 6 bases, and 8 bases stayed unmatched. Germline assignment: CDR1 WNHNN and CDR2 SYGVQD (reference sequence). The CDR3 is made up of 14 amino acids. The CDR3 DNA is TGCGCCAGCAGCCCCCTGCGGGAGCGCAATGAGCAGTTCTTC. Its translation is CASSPLRERNEQFF.

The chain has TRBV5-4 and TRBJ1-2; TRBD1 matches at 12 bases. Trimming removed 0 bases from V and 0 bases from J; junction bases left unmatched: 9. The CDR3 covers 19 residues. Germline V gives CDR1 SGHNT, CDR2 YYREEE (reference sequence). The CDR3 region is CASSLAIGTGGPANYGYTF. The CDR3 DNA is TGTGCCAGCAGCTTGGCGATCGGGACAGGGGGCCCCGCTAACTATGGCTACACCTTC.

The CDR3 DNA is TGTGCCAGCAGCTTAGGTGGAGGGAAGAGCATTCAGTACTTC. Amino acids: CASSLGGGKSIQYF. This chain uses TRBV7-9 with TRBJ2-4; D possibly corresponds to TRBD2 (6 bases). This CDR3 has 14 residues. Trimming took off 1 base at V and 9 bases at J, with 13 bases between the two ends. CDR1 and CDR2 (germline): SEHNR, FQNEAQ (reference sequence).